These 22 T cell receptor beta chains were all obtained from the same sample, sequenced in a study of blood T cell repertoires in COVID-19. Sequenced by immunoSEQ multiplex PCR; TCRdb stores in-frame clones only, minus some. The sample yields 250,000 to 350,000 clones, around 89% seen once. The sequenced sample consisted of peripheral blood. The receptors derive from a woman in her sixties or seventies with acute or convalescent COVID-19.

The rearrangement joins TRBV5-4 to TRBJ2-3, with 12 bases identical to TRBD2. Germline values: CDR1 SGHNT, CDR2 YYREEE (reference sequence). The V gene end was trimmed by 3 bases and the J gene end by 3 bases; junction bases not matched to a gene: 11. There are 18 residues in the CDR3. The CDR3 DNA reads as TGTGCCAGCAGCTACGTGCTAGCGGGAGGGCCAGGTACAGATACGCAGTATTTT. It translates to CASSYVLAGGPGTDTQYF.

V gene TRBV28 combines with J gene TRBJ1-5; no clear D. Germline lookup yields CDR1 MDHEN and CDR2 SYDVKM. V dropped 6 bases and J dropped 11 bases, with 17 bases sitting between them. The CDR3 loop spans 13 amino acids. CDR3 sequence: CASSLPSIKTQHF. As DNA, the CDR3 is TGTGCCAGCAGCCTTCCCAGTATCAAAACCCAGCATTTT.

The chain couples TRBV3-1 (or the pseudogene TRBV3-2) to TRBJ1-2, with D unclear. This CDR3 contains 13 residues. The germline V and J ends were trimmed by 0 bases and 9 bases, with 11 bases remaining between them. CDR1 LGHDT and CDR2 YNNKEL come from the germline V gene (reference sequence). CDR3 in amino acids: CASSQDRLLSYTF. For the CDR3, the DNA is TGTGCCAGCAGCCAAGACAGGCTGTTGAGCTACACCTTC.

The chain is built from TRBV19 and TRBJ2-7; TRBD1 aligns across 8 bases. Germline V gene data show CDR1 as LNHDA and CDR2 as SQIVND (reference sequence). The CDR3 extends over 16 amino acids. The junction had 11 bases not matched to a gene; V was cut back by 4 bases and J by 3 bases. This chain's CDR3 is CASSTRAGTGVYEQYF. CDR3 in DNA: TGTGCCAGTAGTACTAGAGCCGGGACAGGCGTCTACGAGCAGTACTTC.

The chain uses TRBV3-1 (or the pseudogene TRBV3-2) and TRBJ2-2; 11 nucleotides match TRBD2. The germline V gene has CDR1 LGHDT and CDR2 YNNKEL (reference sequence). This CDR3 spans 15 amino acids. Germline trimming cut 1 base from V and 5 bases from J; bases unmatched to any gene: 0. This chain's CDR3 is CASSQGTSGTGELFF. CDR3 DNA sequence: TGTGCCAGCAGCCAAGGGACTAGCGGGACCGGGGAGCTGTTTTTT.

The CDR3 DNA sequence: TGTGCCATCAGGTCGACAGACTTGAACACTGAAGCTTTCTTT. This sequence encodes CAIRSTDLNTEAFF. The chain is built from TRBV10-3 and TRBJ1-1; D perhaps matches TRBD1 (5 bases). The CDR3 contains 14 residues. V was cut by 6 bases and J by 0 bases, with 11 bases left in between. Germline CDR1 is ENHRY and CDR2 is SYGVKD.

The chain recombines TRBV7-3 with TRBJ1-1, with D hard to call. V lost 1 base and J 0 bases, leaving 12 bases between the germline ends. Germline CDR1 and CDR2: SGHTA and FQGTGA. This CDR3 is 16 amino acids long. The CDR3 DNA sequence: TGTGCCAGCAGCTTAAGTGGGCAGTCCATGAACACTGAAGCTTTCTTT. It is translated as CASSLSGQSMNTEAFF.

The chain joins TRBV9 to TRBJ2-7, with 9 bases matching TRBD2. The ends lost 4 bases at V and 6 bases at J; junction bases unmatched: 14. The germline V gene encodes CDR1 SGDLS and CDR2 YYNGEE. The CDR3 length is 16 residues. The CDR3 is CASSLRLAEELGEQYF. CDR3 bases: TGTGCCAGCAGCCTTAGACTAGCGGAGGAACTGGGCGAGCAGTACTTC.

The CDR3 loop reads CASSYLDGIGTYEQYF. CDR3 bases: TGTGCCAGCTCTTACCTGGACGGGATCGGGACCTACGAGCAGTACTTC. This chain uses TRBV18 with TRBJ2-7, with D possibly being TRBD2 (5 bases). V shed 6 bases and J shed 2 bases, with 20 bases lying between them. Looked up from germline, CDR1 is KGHSH and CDR2 is LQKENI. This CDR3 contains 16 residues.

This clone has a single count. The V call is TRBV13, the J call TRBJ1-6, with a weak D call TRBD1 (5 bases). This CDR3 contains 16 residues. V was clipped by 3 bases and J by 7 bases, with 16 bases between them. Germline CDR1 PRHDT, CDR2 FYEKMQ (reference sequence). For the CDR3, the DNA is TGTGCCAGCAGCTTCCCCTCCGGGGGAGGCAATTCACCCCTCCACTTT. Translated, it gives CASSFPSGGGNSPLHF.

This clone was detected only a few times. V is TRBV4-3 and J is TRBJ1-1, with 7 bases that match TRBD1. The length of the CDR3 is 15 residues. Per germline, CDR1 LGHNA and CDR2 YSLEER. Unmatched junction bases numbered 8, after V lost 3 bases and J lost 4 bases. The CDR3 here is CASSQGTALGTEAFF. CDR3 in DNA: TGCGCCAGCAGCCAGGGGACAGCCTTGGGCACTGAAGCTTTCTTT.

The chain couples TRBV19 to TRBJ1-1; unclear D gene. Germline loops: CDR1 LNHDA, CDR2 SQIVND (reference sequence). The germline V and J ends were trimmed by 1 base and 1 base, with 7 bases remaining between them. The CDR3 consists of 14 residues. The CDR3 is CASSIVPGNTEAFF. Here the CDR3 DNA reads TGTGCCAGTAGTATAGTCCCGGGGAACACTGAAGCTTTCTTT.

The chain joins TRBV28 to TRBJ1-2; D is uncertain. The germline V and J ends were trimmed by 3 bases and 6 bases, with 20 bases remaining between them. The germline V gene has CDR1 MDHEN and CDR2 SYDVKM. CDR3 size: 16 residues. CDR3 protein: CASSFAGSLRRDGYTF. In DNA, the CDR3 is TGTGCCAGCAGTTTTGCCGGCAGTCTGAGGCGAGATGGCTACACCTTC.

The V call is TRBV13, the J call TRBJ1-1; D may be TRBD1 (5 bases). The V end was cut by 5 bases, the J end by 5 bases, with 15 bases between. The germline CDR1 and CDR2 sequences are PRHDT and FYEKMQ (reference sequence). CDR3 length: 14 residues. CDR3 sequence: CASSRGQGGTEAFF. DNA of the CDR3: TGTGCCAGCAGCCGCGGGCAGGGAGGGACTGAAGCTTTCTTT.

The chain carries TRBV7-3 and TRBJ2-2; possible D gene TRBD1, 5 bases. The V gene's germline CDR1 is SGHTA and CDR2 FQGTGA. V was shortened by 0 bases and J by 3 bases, with 8 bases between the two germline ends. The CDR3 covers 15 residues. Here the CDR3 DNA reads TGTGCCAGCAGCTTAACGCAGGGTTACACCGGGGAGCTGTTTTTT. It specifies CASSLTQGYTGELFF.

J is TRBJ1-1 and V is TRBV19; 7 bases agree with TRBD1. Germline CDR1 reads LNHDA; CDR2 reads SQIVND (reference sequence). The CDR3 extends over 13 amino acids. V was pared by 6 bases and J by 4 bases, with 5 bases of the junction left unmatched. CDR3 loop: CASRTHRGTEAFF. In nucleotides, the CDR3 is TGTGCCAGTAGAACACACAGGGGCACTGAAGCTTTCTTT.

This sequence joins TRBV9 and TRBJ2-7; TRBD1 agrees at 10 bases. This CDR3 is built from 14 residues. In germline, CDR1 is SGDLS, CDR2 YYNGEE. The junction had 4 bases not matched to a gene; V was cut back by 4 bases and J by 3 bases. The CDR3 spells CASSPGQGNYEQYF. For the CDR3, the DNA is TGTGCCAGCAGCCCGGGACAGGGGAACTACGAGCAGTACTTC.

This clone showed up just a few times. J is TRBJ1-6 and V is TRBV7-9; D is possibly TRBD1 (6 bases). Germline V lookup: CDR1 SEHNR, CDR2 FQNEAQ (reference sequence). The CDR3 loop spans 15 amino acids. V lost 7 bases to trimming and J lost 8 bases, with 18 bases between them. The CDR3 sequence is CASTPQGSQDSPLHF. Written as DNA, the CDR3 is TGTGCCAGCACCCCACAGGGAAGTCAAGATTCACCCCTCCACTTT. Combining the CDR3 with reference TRBV7-9 and TRBJ1-6 gives the whole variable domain DTGVSQNPRHKITKRGQNVTFRCDPISEHNRLYWYRQTLGQGPEFLTYFQNEAQLEKSRLLSDRFSAERPKGSFSTLEIQRTEQGDSAMYLCASTPQGSQDSPLHFGNGTRLTVT.

The rearrangement uses TRBV10-3 and TRBJ1-2; TRBD1 agrees at 7 bases. Germline V gene lookup returns CDR1 ENHRY and CDR2 SYGVKD. The CDR3 consists of 13 residues. The J segment lost 3 bases and the V segment lost 8 bases, leaving 6 bases of the junction unmatched. CDR3 sequence (DNA): TGTGCCATCCGTTCTACAGGGGACTATGGCTACACCTTC. Its protein product is CAIRSTGDYGYTF.

The V call is TRBV27, the J call TRBJ2-1; TRBD1 matches 9 bases. CDR3 length: 15 amino acids. V was pared by 7 bases and J by 3 bases, with 7 bases of the junction left unmatched. The germline V gene encodes CDR1 MNHEY and CDR2 SMNVEV (reference sequence). The CDR3 DNA sequence: TGTGCCAGCAAGATGAGACAGGGGGGCTACAATGAGCAGTTCTTC. Protein sequence: CASKMRQGGYNEQFF.

Notes on this clone: Other nucleotide sequences in the sample specify the same CDR3. The V call is TRBV5-4, the J call TRBJ1-2, with 8 bases aligning to TRBD1. The CDR3 is 13 amino acids. Germline V gene lookup returns CDR1 SGHNT and CDR2 YYREEE (reference sequence). The V segment lost 0 bases and the J segment 7 bases; nucleotides outside the gene matches: 2. In DNA form, the CDR3 reads TGTGCCAGCAGCTTGGACAGGGGGGGTGGCTACACCTTC. This encodes CASSLDRGGGYTF.

The chain links TRBV6-5 to TRBJ2-7; possibly TRBD2 for D (6 bases). Germline CDR1 reads MNHEY; CDR2 reads SVGAGI. V gave up 5 bases and J gave up 3 bases, with 14 bases separating them. The CDR3 covers 14 residues. The chain's CDR3 is CASSMEGLGYEQYF. The DNA of the CDR3 is TGTGCCAGCAGTATGGAGGGCCTCGGCTACGAGCAGTACTTC.